One and the same sample provided the 32 T cell receptor beta chains below, sequenced in a study of shared clonotypes between healthy human individuals. The method was immunoSEQ multiplex PCR; TCRdb's version includes in-frame clones alone and lacks a portion of them. The sample lists approximately 2,200,000 clones; 93% were seen once. Only CD45RO-negative cells positively selected for CCR7 counted as naive CD8 cells, so terminally differentiated effector memory CD45RA+ cells were excluded. The sample consisted of naive CD8+ T cells from PBMCs. Receptors were obtained from a man younger than 35 in good health. Some clones in this sample may be carry-over from other donors' samples.

The chain has TRBV6-1 and TRBJ2-3, with 13 nucleotides matching TRBD2. V lost 3 bases to trimming and J lost 11 bases; unmatched junction nucleotides: 8. The CDR3 has 15 residues. Germline V gives CDR1 MNHNS, CDR2 SASEGT. The CDR3 region has the DNA TGTGCCAGCAGTGATCACGGACTAGCGGGAGTTGTGCAGTATTTT. It yields the protein CASSDHGLAGVVQYF.

The chain recombines TRBV6-1 with TRBJ2-5; D is unclear. Gene TRBJ2-7 matches the end of the DNA better, so the J call may be wrong. In germline, CDR1 is MNHNS, CDR2 SASEGT. The CDR3 loop spans 13 amino acids. The CDR3 bases are TGTGCCAGCAGTGAAAGGGTCTACTACGAGCAGTACTTC. Encoded protein: CASSERVYYEQYF.

The chain employs TRBV4-1 and TRBJ2-3, with D perhaps TRBD1 or TRBD2 (5 bases each). The CDR3 contains 15 residues. V was clipped by 3 bases and J by 7 bases, with 17 bases between them. CDR1 is MGHRA, CDR2 YSYEKL, per germline. CDR3 DNA: TGCGCCAGCAGCCAGGAGACCGGTTGGGGGAATACGCAGTATTTT. This encodes CASSQETGWGNTQYF.

This chain links TRBV27 with TRBJ2-7; D perhaps matches TRBD1 (6 bases). The CDR3 totals 16 residues. Looked up from germline, CDR1 is MNHEY and CDR2 is SMNVEV (reference sequence). The V end lost 6 bases, the J end lost 4 bases, and 22 bases lay between the germline ends. CDR3 sequence: CASREAGAGVWYEQYF. Written as DNA, the CDR3 is TGTGCCAGCAGGGAAGCAGGGGCAGGGGTTTGGTACGAGCAGTACTTC.

V and J are TRBV9 and TRBJ2-1, with 13 bases matching TRBD2. V lost 3 bases to trimming and J lost 4 bases; unmatched junction nucleotides: 7. Germline V lookup: CDR1 SGDLS, CDR2 YYNGEE. CDR3 length: 17 amino acids. As DNA, the CDR3 is TGTGCCAGCAGCGACCGACTAGCGGGAGGTACATACAATGAGCAGTTCTTC. The encoded protein is CASSDRLAGGTYNEQFF.

V gene TRBV30 combines with J gene TRBJ2-2; D is undetermined. The germline V gene has CDR1 GTSNPN and CDR2 SVGIG (reference sequence). V was pared by 0 bases and J by 6 bases, with 5 bases between. CDR3 length: 12 residues. CDR3 nucleotides: TGTGCCTGGAGTGTACTGTCCGGGGAGCTGTTTTTT. Protein: CAWSVLSGELFF.

Note on this clone: Other DNA variants within this sample encode the same CDR3. This rearrangement joins TRBV19 to TRBJ2-7; 11 bases align to TRBD2. Germline-derived CDR1 and CDR2 are LNHDA and SQIVND (reference sequence). The CDR3 runs to 15 residues. V was clipped by 2 bases and J by 3 bases; unmatched bases: 3. CDR3 nucleotides: TGTGCCAGTAGTATACTTACTAGCGGGAGCTACGAGCAGTACTTC. Its translation is CASSILTSGSYEQYF.

This clone was observed a single time. The genes are TRBV9 and TRBJ2-3, with 7 positions matching TRBD2. CDR1 and CDR2 (germline): SGDLS, YYNGEE. The junction had 7 bases not matched to a gene; V was cut back by 2 bases and J by 1 base. CDR3 length equals 16 residues. This CDR3 reads CASSVGGTIRTDTQYF. The CDR3 region has the DNA TGTGCCAGCAGCGTGGGTGGGACTATCCGCACAGATACGCAGTATTTT.

For this clone: Other DNA sequences in this specimen translate into the identical CDR3. This chain connects TRBV9 to TRBJ2-1, with D perhaps TRBD1 (6 bases). V was cut by 0 bases and J by 2 bases, with 9 bases left in between. Germline values: CDR1 SGDLS, CDR2 YYNGEE. This CDR3 comprises 15 residues. The CDR3: CASSVAGDPYNEQFF. Written as DNA, the CDR3 is TGTGCCAGCAGCGTAGCAGGGGACCCCTACAATGAGCAGTTCTTC.

This sequence joins TRBV27 and TRBJ2-1; the D gene is possibly TRBD1 (5 bases). Germline CDR1 reads MNHEY; CDR2 reads SMNVEV (reference sequence). The CDR3 spans 15 residues. V was cut by 9 bases and J by 0 bases, with 15 bases left in between. CDR3 in amino acids: CASAQDPSSYNEQFF. CDR3 nucleotide sequence: TGTGCCAGTGCACAGGATCCGAGCTCCTACAATGAGCAGTTCTTC.

This chain's CDR3 is CASTPTSGTGTDEQFF. The CDR3 DNA is TGCGCCAGCACCCCGACTAGCGGGACGGGAACCGATGAGCAGTTCTTC. The chain employs TRBV5-1 and TRBJ2-1; 11 bases are a match to TRBD2. The V gene end was trimmed by 6 bases and the J gene end by 8 bases; junction bases not matched to a gene: 13. The CDR3 is made up of 16 amino acids. In germline, CDR1 is SGHRS, CDR2 YFSETQ.

As for this clone: The sample contains more than one DNA sequence encoding this CDR3. The rearrangement links TRBV15 to TRBJ1-1; a possible D gene is TRBD1 (6 bases). Germline CDR1 and CDR2: LNHNV and YYDKDF (reference sequence). V gave up 0 bases and J gave up 1 base, with 6 bases separating them. The CDR3 is 14 amino acids. This CDR3 reads CATSREGGNTEAFF. CDR3 sequence (DNA): TGTGCCACCAGCAGAGAAGGGGGGAACACTGAAGCTTTCTTT.

The genes are TRBV29-1 and TRBJ2-1; possible D gene TRBD2, 5 bases. Trimming left V 1 base short and J 3 bases short, with 10 bases between. The CDR3 is 14 residues long. The germline gives CDR1 SQVTM, CDR2 ANQGSEA. The DNA for the CDR3 is TGCAGCGTTGAAGGTAGCGTTTACTACAATGAGCAGTTCTTC. Translating gives CSVEGSVYYNEQFF.

This chain joins TRBV6-5 and TRBJ2-2; no clear D gene. The germline CDR1 and CDR2 sequences are MNHEY and SVGAGI. V was clipped by 7 bases and J by 2 bases, with 11 bases between them. CDR3 size: 14 residues. The CDR3 sequence is CASISSSNTGELFF. CDR3 bases: TGTGCCAGCATATCGTCGTCAAACACCGGGGAGCTGTTTTTT.

The chain employs TRBV7-9 and TRBJ2-1; possibly TRBD1 or TRBD2 for D (5 bases each). Germline V lookup: CDR1 SEHNR, CDR2 FQNEAQ (reference sequence). The CDR3 covers 15 residues. V was shortened by 5 bases and J by 0 bases, with 11 bases between the two germline ends. The CDR3 loop reads CASSPIGASYNEQFF. The CDR3 coding sequence is TGTGCCAGCAGCCCAATCGGGGCCTCCTACAATGAGCAGTTCTTC.

This chain uses TRBV5-1 with TRBJ2-1, with 12 positions matching TRBD2. There are 16 residues in the CDR3. The junction had 9 bases not matched to a gene; V was cut back by 4 bases and J by 7 bases. Germline loops: CDR1 SGHRS, CDR2 YFSETQ. Here the CDR3 DNA reads TGCGCCAGCAGCACCTATCTAGCGGGAGGGCTTAATGAGCAGTTCTTC. Its translation is CASSTYLAGGLNEQFF.

The chain is built from TRBV7-9 and TRBJ2-7, with D possibly being TRBD1 (6 bases). Germline CDR1 reads SEHNR; CDR2 reads FQNEAQ (reference sequence). V was shortened by 5 bases and J by 3 bases, with 14 bases between the two germline ends. The CDR3 extends over 14 amino acids. The CDR3 DNA reads as TGTGCCAGCAGCCCGCGACAGGTTCTCTACGAGCAGTACTTC. It is translated as CASSPRQVLYEQYF.

The chain recombines TRBV7-9 with TRBJ2-2; D could derive from TRBD1 or TRBD2 (5 bases each). Germline V gene data show CDR1 as SEHNR and CDR2 as FQNEAQ (reference sequence). The CDR3 extends over 15 amino acids. The V gene lost 4 bases and the J gene lost 6 bases, with 15 bases spanning the gap. As DNA, the CDR3 is TGTGCCAGCAGCTCGAGCTGGTGGGGACCCGGGGAGCTGTTTTTT. Its translation: CASSSSWWGPGELFF.

This chain links TRBV6-1 with TRBJ1-2; possible D gene TRBD1, 5 bases. The V end lost 2 bases, the J end lost 8 bases, and 12 bases lay between the germline ends. Germline-derived CDR1 and CDR2 are MNHNS and SASEGT. The CDR3 length is 13 residues. For the CDR3, the DNA is TGTGCCAGCAGTGAACGAGAAGGGGTAGGCTACACCTTC. Translated: CASSEREGVGYTF.

J is TRBJ1-2 and V is TRBV7-9; D might be TRBD1 (5 bases). The CDR3 has 15 amino acids. The germline CDR1 and CDR2 sequences are SEHNR and FQNEAQ (reference sequence). Trimming cost V 0 bases and J 4 bases, with 12 bases left between them. The CDR3: CASSLALSGSYGYTF. CDR3 nucleotide sequence: TGTGCCAGCAGCTTAGCGTTGTCAGGGTCCTATGGCTACACCTTC.

The V gene is TRBV14, the J gene TRBJ2-5; D is unresolved. The V end lost 1 base, the J end lost 11 bases, and 11 bases lay between the germline ends. The CDR3 covers 12 residues. The germline V gene encodes CDR1 SGHDN and CDR2 FVKESK. The CDR3 region has the DNA TGTGCCAGCAGCCAAGCTGCGCGGTTTCAGTACTTC. Its translation: CASSQAARFQYF.

The V call is TRBV6-5, the J call TRBJ2-7; 8 bases are a match to TRBD2. With 4 bases clipped from V and 3 bases from J, the junction kept 5 bases outside the gene matches. Germline loops: CDR1 MNHEY, CDR2 SVGAGI. The CDR3 is 14 residues long. As DNA, the CDR3 is TGTGCCAGCAGTTCCCCGGGGGGGGGCTACGAGCAGTACTTC. This sequence encodes CASSSPGGGYEQYF.

The chain joins TRBV9 to TRBJ1-6; 8 nucleotides match TRBD1. Trimming removed 4 bases from V and 0 bases from J; junction bases left unmatched: 6. The CDR3 spans 17 residues. Germline V gene data show CDR1 as SGDLS and CDR2 as YYNGEE. The CDR3 region has the DNA TGTGCCAGCAGCCCGGGACAGGTTCTCTCCTATAATTCACCCCTCCACTTT. As protein: CASSPGQVLSYNSPLHF.

The CDR3 here is CASSPRGTSNQPQHF. DNA of the CDR3: TGTGCCAGCAGTCCCCGGGGGACCAGCAATCAGCCCCAGCATTTT. V gene TRBV28 combines with J gene TRBJ1-5; D is perhaps TRBD1 (5 bases). With 5 bases removed from V and 1 base from J, the gap between germline ends came to 12 bases. The length of the CDR3 is 15 residues. CDR1 and CDR2 (germline): MDHEN, SYDVKM.

The sample holds a few counts of this clone. V usage is TRBV7-9 and J usage is TRBJ2-7; D unresolved. Germline assignment: CDR1 SEHNR and CDR2 FQNEAQ (reference sequence). Trimming took 4 bases from V and 1 from J, leaving 8 bases between them. The CDR3 extends over 13 amino acids. CDR3 residues: CASSSLVSYEQYF. CDR3 coding DNA: TGTGCCAGCAGCTCCTTGGTGTCCTACGAGCAGTACTTC.

This clone appeared once. The gene calls are TRBV11-2 and TRBJ2-3; D not resolved. Deletions cut 2 bases from V and 2 bases from J, with 5 bases between. Germline CDR1 SGHAT, CDR2 FQNNGV. The CDR3 has 13 amino acids. The CDR3 coding sequence is TGTGCCAGCAGCTTATTCGTCACAGATACGCAGTATTTT. It codes for CASSLFVTDTQYF. Based on the CDR3 plus reference TRBV11-2 and TRBJ2-3, the full variable domain is EAGVAQSPRYKIIEKRQSVAFWCNPISGHATLYWYQQILGQGPKLLIQFQNNGVVDDSQLPKDRFSAERLKGVDSTLKIQPAKLEDSAVYLCASSLFVTDTQYFGPGTRLTVL.

The genes are TRBV19 and TRBJ2-7; 10 nucleotides agree with TRBD1. J gave up 3 bases and V 2 bases, and 4 bases lay outside the gene matches. Germline CDR1 reads LNHDA; CDR2 reads SQIVND (reference sequence). The CDR3 is made up of 15 amino acids. This CDR3 reads CASSILGQGLYEQYF. In nucleotides, the CDR3 is TGTGCCAGTAGTATACTGGGACAGGGGCTCTACGAGCAGTACTTC.

This sequence joins TRBV7-2 and TRBJ2-1; possible D gene TRBD2, 6 bases. Germline CDR1 is SGHTA and CDR2 is FQGNSA. CDR3 length: 19 amino acids. Trimming took off 5 bases at V and 2 bases at J, with 25 bases between the two ends. The CDR3 DNA reads TGTGCCAGCAGCCCAGGGCGGGGAATAACTTACGGGCCCTACAATGAGCAGTTCTTC. Amino acids: CASSPGRGITYGPYNEQFF. Full variable domain (rest looked up from reference TRBV7-2 and TRBJ2-1): GAGVSQSPSNKVTEKGKDVELRCDPISGHTALYWYRQSLGQGLEFLIYFQGNSAPDKSGLPSDRFSAERTGGSVSTLTIQRTQQEDSAVYLCASSPGRGITYGPYNEQFFGPGTRLTVL.

V is TRBV7-9 and J is TRBJ2-7; no definite D call. There are 15 residues in the CDR3. Germline V lookup: CDR1 SEHNR, CDR2 FQNEAQ (reference sequence). Trimming removed 5 bases from V and 1 base from J, with 15 bases in between. DNA for the CDR3: TGTGCCAGCAGCCCACCGGATGGGTCTTCCTACGAGCAGTACTTC. Its translation is CASSPPDGSSYEQYF.

The rearrangement uses TRBV5-4 and TRBJ1-2, with TRBD1 matching 7 bases. This CDR3 comprises 15 residues. With 5 bases clipped from V and 3 bases from J, the junction kept 10 bases outside the gene matches. Germline CDR1 SGHNT, CDR2 YYREEE (reference sequence). The CDR3 loop is CASSLNRGYDYGYTF. The DNA of the CDR3 is TGTGCCAGCAGTCTCAACAGGGGTTATGACTATGGCTACACCTTC.

The J gene is TRBJ2-3, the V gene TRBV7-9; D perhaps matches TRBD2 (7 bases). Trimming cost V 3 bases and J 3 bases, with 13 bases left between them. Germline V gene sequence: CDR1 SEHNR, CDR2 FQNEAQ (reference sequence). The CDR3 extends over 15 amino acids. CDR3 in amino acids: CASSFGGGATDTQYF. CDR3 in DNA: TGTGCCAGCAGCTTTGGTGGGGGGGCAACAGATACGCAGTATTTT.

The chain combines TRBV9 with TRBJ2-7; TRBD2 matches at 7 bases. There are 15 residues in the CDR3. Germline V gene data show CDR1 as SGDLS and CDR2 as YYNGEE. J lost 4 bases, V lost 0 bases, and 7 bases had no gene match. In DNA, the CDR3 is TGTGCCAGCAGCGTAGATAGTGCGGGAGCTTACGAGCAGTACTTC. Translating gives CASSVDSAGAYEQYF.